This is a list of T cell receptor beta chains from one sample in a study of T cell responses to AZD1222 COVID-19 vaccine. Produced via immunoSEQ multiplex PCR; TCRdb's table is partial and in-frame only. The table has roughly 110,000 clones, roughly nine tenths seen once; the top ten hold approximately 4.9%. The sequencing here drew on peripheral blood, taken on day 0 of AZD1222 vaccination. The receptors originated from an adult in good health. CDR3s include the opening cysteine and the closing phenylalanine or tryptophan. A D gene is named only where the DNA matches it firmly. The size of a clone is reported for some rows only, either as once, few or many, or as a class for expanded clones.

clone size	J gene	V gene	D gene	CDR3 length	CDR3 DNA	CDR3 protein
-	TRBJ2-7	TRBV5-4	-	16	TGTGCCAGCAGCTTAGCAGCTCGGACGGCAAACTTAGAACGGAACTTC	CASSLAARTANLERNF
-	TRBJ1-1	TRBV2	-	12	TGTGCCAGCAGTGATGACAGGAATGAAGCTTTCTTT	CASSDDRNEAFF
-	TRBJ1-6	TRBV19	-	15	TGTGCCAGTAGTATAGCCGCAGGGGCCCTGTCGGCCCTCCACTTT	CASSIAAGALSALHF
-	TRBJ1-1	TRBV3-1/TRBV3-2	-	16	TGTGCCAGCAGCCAAGGCGGACCCTATCAGAACACTGAAGCTTTCTTT	CASSQGGPYQNTEAFF
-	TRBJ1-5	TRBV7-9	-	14	TGTGCCAGCAGCTTAGGGACCTTAGATCAGCCCCAGCATTTT	CASSLGTLDQPQHF
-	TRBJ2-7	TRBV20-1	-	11	TGCAGTGCTAGAGTGGTCAACGAGCAGTACTTC	CSARVVNEQYF
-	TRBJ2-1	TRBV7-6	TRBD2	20	TGTGCCAGCAGCTTAGGGCGGCCGGGACTAGCGGGGGGGCCTAGGGATGAGCAGTTCTTC	CASSLGRPGLAGGPRDEQFF
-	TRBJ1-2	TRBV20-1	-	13	TGCAGTGCTAGTGTGAATCAACACTATGGCTACACCTTC	CSASVNQHYGYTF
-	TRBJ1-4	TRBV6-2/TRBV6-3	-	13	TGTGCCAGCAGTGAGGGGGACGACGAAAAACTGTTTTTT	CASSEGDDEKLFF
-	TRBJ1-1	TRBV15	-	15	TGTGCCACCAGCAGAGATCGGGGGAAGAACACTGAAGCTTTCTTT	CATSRDRGKNTEAFF
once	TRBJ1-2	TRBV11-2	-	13	TGTGCCAGCAGCTTAAGGGTTGCAGGGGATCCCACCTTC	CASSLRVAGDPTF
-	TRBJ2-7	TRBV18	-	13	TGTGCCAGCTCAATCCGGGAAACCTACGAGCAGTACTTC	CASSIRETYEQYF
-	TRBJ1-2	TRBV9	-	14	TGTGCCAGCAGCCCTCGGACAGTTGCCTATGGCTACACCTTC	CASSPRTVAYGYTF
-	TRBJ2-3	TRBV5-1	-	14	TGCGCCAGCAGCTTAACAATTAGCACAGATACGCAGTATTTT	CASSLTISTDTQYF
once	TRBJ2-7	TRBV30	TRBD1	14	TGTGCCTGCCAAACGGGACAGGGGTTATACGAGCAGTACTTC	CACQTGQGLYEQYF
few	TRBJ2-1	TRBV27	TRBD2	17	TGTGCCAGCAGTCCCCCCCTGACTAGCGGGGGGCTGGGTGAGCAGTTCTTC	CASSPPLTSGGLGEQFF
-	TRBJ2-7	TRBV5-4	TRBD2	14	TGTGCCAGCAGCCGGGGGGGACGGTCCTACGAGCAGTACTTC	CASSRGGRSYEQYF
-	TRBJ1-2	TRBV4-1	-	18	TGCGCCAGCACCCAAGCCGTCCTTGGGGGGCTTGGGAGCTATGGCTACACCTTC	CASTQAVLGGLGSYGYTF
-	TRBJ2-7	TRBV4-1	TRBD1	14	TGCGCCAGCAGCCAAGGGGACAGGAATGACGAGCAGTACTTC	CASSQGDRNDEQYF
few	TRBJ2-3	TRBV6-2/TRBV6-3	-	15	TGTGCCAGCAGTTACGGGACATCTAGCACAGATACGCAGTATTTT	CASSYGTSSTDTQYF
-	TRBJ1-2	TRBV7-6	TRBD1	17	TGTGCCAGCAGCTTAGGGGGGGACAGGGGAAACGACTATGGCTACACCTTC	CASSLGGDRGNDYGYTF
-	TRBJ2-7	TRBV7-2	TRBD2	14	TGTGCCAGCAGCCCTAGCGGGGGGGCGTTCGAGCAGTACTTC	CASSPSGGAFEQYF
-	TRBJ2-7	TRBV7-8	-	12	TGTGCCAGCAGCGGACAGTACTACGAGCAGTACTTC	CASSGQYYEQYF
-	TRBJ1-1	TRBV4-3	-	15	TGCGCCAGCAGCCAAGACTCGGGACCTAGAGTGGTGGCTTTCTTT	CASSQDSGPRVVAFF
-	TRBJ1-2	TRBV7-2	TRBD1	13	TGTGCCAGCAGCCCTCGACAGGGAGGTGGCTACACCTTC	CASSPRQGGGYTF
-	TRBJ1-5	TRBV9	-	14	TGTGCCAGCAGCGTCGGACAAAGCAATCAGCCCCAGCATTTT	CASSVGQSNQPQHF
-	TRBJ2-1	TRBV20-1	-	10	TGCAGTGCTAGGGACTATGAGCAGTTCTTC	CSARDYEQFF
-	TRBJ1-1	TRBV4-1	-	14	TGCGCCAGCAGCCCTGAGGGCCTAAACACTGAAGCTTTCTTT	CASSPEGLNTEAFF
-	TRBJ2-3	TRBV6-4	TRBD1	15	TGTGCCAGCAGTATGACAGGGGAAGGCACAGATACGCAGTATTTT	CASSMTGEGTDTQYF
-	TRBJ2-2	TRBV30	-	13	TGTGCCTGGAGTGTACAATTCGTCGGGGAGCTGTTTTTT	CAWSVQFVGELFF
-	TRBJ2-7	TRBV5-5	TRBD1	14	TGTGCCAGCAGCCCAGGACAGGGACCCTACGAGCAGTACTTC	CASSPGQGPYEQYF
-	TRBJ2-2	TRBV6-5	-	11	TGTGCCAGCCTTTTAACCGGGGAGCTGTTTTTT	CASLLTGELFF
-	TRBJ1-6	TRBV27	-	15	TGTGCCAGCAGTTTTAGGCGGCTCTATAATTCACCCCTCCACTTT	CASSFRRLYNSPLHF
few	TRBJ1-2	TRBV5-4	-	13	TGTGCCAGCAGCGGGCCGTTTAACTATGGCTACACCTTC	CASSGPFNYGYTF
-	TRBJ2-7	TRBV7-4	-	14	TGTGCCAGCAGCCCCCGCAGAGTCGGTGACGAGCAGTACTTC	CASSPRRVGDEQYF
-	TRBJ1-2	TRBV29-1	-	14	TGCAGCGTTGAAGGAGGTAGTGGGAACTATGGCTACACCTTC	CSVEGGSGNYGYTF
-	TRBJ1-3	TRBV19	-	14	TGTGCCAGCGTAACTGGGAGGGCTGGAAACACCATATATTTT	CASVTGRAGNTIYF
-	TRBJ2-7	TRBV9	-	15	TGTGCCAGCAGCGCACAGGGACTGGGGGCCTACGAGCAGTACTTC	CASSAQGLGAYEQYF
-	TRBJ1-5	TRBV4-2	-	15	TGTGCCAGCAGCCAACACCGGGACAGCAATCAGCCCCAGCATTTT	CASSQHRDSNQPQHF
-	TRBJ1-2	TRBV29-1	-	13	TGCAGCGTGGGACCAGGGGAGGGCTATGGCTACACCTTC	CSVGPGEGYGYTF
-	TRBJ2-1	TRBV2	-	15	TGTGCCAGCATGCAGGGGCCCAGCTCCTACAATGAGCAGTTCTTC	CASMQGPSSYNEQFF
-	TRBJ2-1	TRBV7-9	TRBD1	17	TGTGCCAGCAGCCCCGCCATAAGACAGGGGGCCTACAATGAGCAGTTCTTC	CASSPAIRQGAYNEQFF
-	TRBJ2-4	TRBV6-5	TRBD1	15	TGTGCCAGCAGGGGGACCGGGACAGGGGCTTTCATTCAGTACTTC	CASRGTGTGAFIQYF
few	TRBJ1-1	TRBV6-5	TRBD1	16	TGTGCCAGCAGTTCCCCGATCGGGACAGATAACACTGAAGCTTTCTTT	CASSSPIGTDNTEAFF
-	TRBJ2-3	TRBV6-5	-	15	TGTGCCAGCAACGGCCAACCCACAGTCCCAGATACGCAGTATTTT	CASNGQPTVPDTQYF